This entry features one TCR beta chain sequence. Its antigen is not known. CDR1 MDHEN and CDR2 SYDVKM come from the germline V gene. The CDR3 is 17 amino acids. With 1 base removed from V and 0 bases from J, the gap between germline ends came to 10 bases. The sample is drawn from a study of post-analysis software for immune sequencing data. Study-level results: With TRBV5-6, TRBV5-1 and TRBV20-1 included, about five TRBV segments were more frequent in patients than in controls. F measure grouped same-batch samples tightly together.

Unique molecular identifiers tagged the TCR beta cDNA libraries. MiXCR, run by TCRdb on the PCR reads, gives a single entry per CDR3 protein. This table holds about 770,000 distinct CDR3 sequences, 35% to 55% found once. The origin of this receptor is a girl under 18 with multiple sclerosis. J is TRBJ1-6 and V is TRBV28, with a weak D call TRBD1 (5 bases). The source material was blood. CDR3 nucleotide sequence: TGTGCCAGCAGTTTATTTCACGACAGCTCCTATAATTCACCCCTCCACTTT. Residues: CASSLFHDSSYNSPLHF.